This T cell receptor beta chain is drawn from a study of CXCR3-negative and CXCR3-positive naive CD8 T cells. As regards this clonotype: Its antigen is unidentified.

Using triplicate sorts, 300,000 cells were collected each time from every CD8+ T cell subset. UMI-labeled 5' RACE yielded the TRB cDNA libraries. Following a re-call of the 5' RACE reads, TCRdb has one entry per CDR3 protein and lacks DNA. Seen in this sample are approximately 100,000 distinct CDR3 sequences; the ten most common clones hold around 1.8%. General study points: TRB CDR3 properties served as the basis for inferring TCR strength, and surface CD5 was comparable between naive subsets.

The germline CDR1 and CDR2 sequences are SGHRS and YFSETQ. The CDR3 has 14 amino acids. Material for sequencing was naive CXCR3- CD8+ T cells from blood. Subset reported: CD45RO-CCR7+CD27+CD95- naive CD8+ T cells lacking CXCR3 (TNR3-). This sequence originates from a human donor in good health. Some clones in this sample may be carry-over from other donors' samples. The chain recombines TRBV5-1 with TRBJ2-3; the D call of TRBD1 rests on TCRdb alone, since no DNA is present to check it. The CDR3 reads CASSQGQGTDTQYF.